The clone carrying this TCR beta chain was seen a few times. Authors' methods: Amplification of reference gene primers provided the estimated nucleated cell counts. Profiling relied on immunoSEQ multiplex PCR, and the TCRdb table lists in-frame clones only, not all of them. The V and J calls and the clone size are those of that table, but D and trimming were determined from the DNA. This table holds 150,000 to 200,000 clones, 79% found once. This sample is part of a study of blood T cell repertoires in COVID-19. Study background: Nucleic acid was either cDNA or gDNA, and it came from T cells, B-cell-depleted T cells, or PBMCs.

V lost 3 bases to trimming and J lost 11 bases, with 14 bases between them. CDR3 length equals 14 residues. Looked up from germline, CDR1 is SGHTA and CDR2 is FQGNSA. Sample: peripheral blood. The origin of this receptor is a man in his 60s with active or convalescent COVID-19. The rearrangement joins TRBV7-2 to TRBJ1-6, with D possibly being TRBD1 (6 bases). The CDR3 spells CASSFGQGLTPLHF. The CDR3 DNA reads TGTGCCAGCAGCTTCGGGCAGGGGCTTACACCCCTCCACTTT.